These 6 T cell receptor beta chains were all obtained from the same sample, sequenced in a study of T cells in Graves' hyperthyroidism and ophthalmopathy. Researchers amplified the TCR beta CDR3 regions from RNA transcripts. The TCR CDR3 was amplified in a first-round RT-PCR using the HTBI primer set. TCRdb reanalysed the multiplex PCR reads using MiXCR and keeps one entry per CDR3 protein. The sample yields some 92,000 distinct CDR3 sequences, about 37% seen once. Sample: peripheral blood or thyroid tissue (not recorded which). The receptors derive from a woman between 25 and 40 years old with Graves' hyperthyroidism.

The chain joins TRBV9 to TRBJ2-5; the D call may be TRBD1 or TRBD2 (5 bases each). Trimming left V 0 bases short and J 5 bases short, with 8 bases between. CDR1 and CDR2 (germline): SGDLS, YYNGEE. The CDR3 contains 13 residues. The CDR3 region is CASSVGGIETQYF. For the CDR3, the DNA is TGTGCCAGCAGCGTAGGGGGGATCGAGACCCAGTACTTC. The entire variable domain, with the rest obtained from reference TRBV9 and TRBJ2-5, is as follows: DSGVTQTPKHLITATGQRVTLRCSPRSGDLSVYWYQQSLDQGLQFLIQYYNGEERAKGNILERFSAQQFPDLHSELNLSSLELGDSALYFCASSVGGIETQYFGPGTRLLVL.

As concerns this clonotype: The junction and the germline gene differ at one end; a read error may be behind it. The J gene is TRBJ2-2, the V gene TRBV2, with 8 positions matching TRBD2. The germline V gene encodes CDR1 SNHLY and CDR2 FYNNEI. The CDR3 spans 15 residues. The CDR3 sequence is CASRLVAGSTEELYF. CDR3 DNA: TGTGCCAGCAGGCTGGTAGCGGGGAGCACCGAGGAGCTGTATTTT.

This sequence joins TRBV7-9 and TRBJ2-7; tentatively, D is TRBD1 (6 bases). V lost 1 base and J 3 bases, leaving 10 bases between the germline ends. This CDR3 has 14 amino acids. The germline gives CDR1 SEHNR, CDR2 FQNEAQ (reference sequence). The CDR3 spells CASSLGDTFYEQYF. The CDR3 nucleotides read TGTGCCAGCAGCTTAGGGGACACTTTCTACGAGCAGTACTTC.

This clonotype was counted many times. The chain carries TRBV12-3 or TRBV12-4 and TRBJ1-6; 8 bases line up with TRBD1. The CDR3 has 15 amino acids. J gave up 7 bases and V 5 bases, and 7 bases lay outside the gene matches. CDR3 sequence (DNA): TGTGCCAGCAGTCCCGGGACAGGTTCGAATTCACCCCTCCACTTT. Protein: CASSPGTGSNSPLHF.

With regard to this clonotype: A much larger clone differs by one base, so this may be a read error. This chain uses TRBV28 with TRBJ1-2; D is possibly TRBD1 (5 bases). Germline CDR1 and CDR2: MDHEN and SYDVKM. CDR3 length: 12 residues. CDR3 in DNA: TGTGCCAGCAGTTTAGGGGCGTTAGGCTACGCCTTC. Its translation: CASSLGALGYAF.

The rearrangement uses TRBV4-2 and TRBJ2-3; D not resolved. CDR1 is LGHNA and CDR2 is YNFKEQ in the germline V gene. The CDR3 loop spans 13 amino acids. Trimming took off 4 bases at V and 3 bases at J, with 8 bases between the two ends. In DNA form, the CDR3 reads TGTGCCAGCAGCCCCCCTAGGACAGATACGCAGTATTTT. Protein product: CASSPPRTDTQYF.